These T cell receptor beta chains were read from a single sample in a study of T cells after yellow fever vaccination. MiXCR, run by TCRdb on the 5' RACE reads, gives a single entry per CDR3 protein. The data show about 300,000 distinct CDR3 sequences, roughly 8.7% seen once. The material sequenced was CD4+ T cells sorted from PBMCs, taken 5 days after the yellow fever booster vaccination. These receptors originate from a young man who received the YFV17D yellow fever vaccine. CDR3s include the opening cysteine and the closing phenylalanine or tryptophan. Fields, in order: J gene, D gene, clone size, V gene, CDR3 length, CDR3 DNA, CDR3 protein. A D gene is named only where the DNA matches it firmly. Clone size is not always given. Where it is, it says once, few, many or a class for expanded clones.

TRBJ1-2 TRBD1 NA TRBV11-2 17 TGTGCCAGCAGCTCCCTCTGGGGGGACAGGGGATCCGATGGCTACACCTTC CASSSLWGDRGSDGYTF
TRBJ1-1 TRBD1 NA TRBV9 13 TGTGCCAGCAGCGTAGCGGGACAGGGTGAAGCTTTCTTT CASSVAGQGEAFF
TRBJ2-7 TRBD1 NA TRBV10-3 14 TGTGCCATCAGTGTAAGGACAGGCCCCTACGAGCAGTACTTC CAISVRTGPYEQYF
TRBJ2-3 NA NA TRBV6-5 14 TGTGCCAGCAGTACCGCGGACAGATGGGATACGCAGTATTTT CASSTADRWDTQYF
TRBJ2-1 NA NA TRBV24-1 13 TGTGCCACCAGTGCGAACAGATACAATGAGCAGTTCTTC CATSANRYNEQFF
TRBJ2-3 TRBD2 NA TRBV7-8 15 TGTGCCAGCAGCCTACAGCGGGGCCCGACCGATACGCAGTATTTT CASSLQRGPTDTQYF
TRBJ2-5 TRBD2 many TRBV4-2 16 TGTGCCAGCAGCCAATTGAGCGGGGGGGCCGCCGAGACCCAGTACTTC CASSQLSGGAAETQYF
TRBJ1-6 NA NA TRBV10-3 16 TGTGCCATCAGTGACCAGCGGAAAAATTATAATTCACCCCTCCACTTT CAISDQRKNYNSPLHF
TRBJ2-1 NA few TRBV7-9 14 TGTGCCAGCAGTAGCCGAGAGTCATACAATGAGCAGTTCTTC CASSSRESYNEQFF
TRBJ2-5 TRBD2 few TRBV3-1 19 TGTGCCAGCAGCCAAAAAAGCCCACTTGGGCGGGAGAGACAAGAGACCCAGTACTTC CASSQKSPLGRERQETQYF
TRBJ2-2 NA NA TRBV12-3/TRBV12-4 13 TGTGCCAGCACTCCCAGGGAACCCGGGGAGCTGTTTTTT CASTPREPGELFF
TRBJ1-2 NA few TRBV6-5 13 TGTGCCAGCAGCCCACGGGACCTCTATGGCTACACCTTC CASSPRDLYGYTF
TRBJ2-7 NA NA TRBV20-1 12 TGCAGTGCTTCCGGGACTTCCTACGAGCAGTACTTC CSASGTSYEQYF
TRBJ2-1 NA NA TRBV7-8 17 TGTGCCAGCAGCTTGCGGACTGGGGGTAGCTCCTACAATGAGCAGTTCTTC CASSLRTGGSSYNEQFF
TRBJ1-2 NA NA TRBV10-3 14 TGTGCCATCAGTGGGTCTGGGATTAACTATGGCTACACCTTC CAISGSGINYGYTF
TRBJ2-5 NA many TRBV7-9 15 TGTGCCAGCAGCTTGAATGGCGGTTACAGGGAGACCCAGTACTTC CASSLNGGYRETQYF
TRBJ1-4 TRBD1 NA TRBV6-2/TRBV6-3 15 TGTGCCAGCAGATTCTCCGGGACAGATAATGAAAAACTGTTTTTT CASRFSGTDNEKLFF
TRBJ1-4 NA few TRBV30 15 TGTGCCTGGTCGCAGGGTGGGGCGGCTAATGAAAAACTGTTTTTT CAWSQGGAANEKLFF
TRBJ2-1 TRBD2 few TRBV3-1 11 TGTGCCAGCAGCCAAGCGGGGGGGCAGTTCTTC CASSQAGGQFF
TRBJ2-1 NA few TRBV2 13 TGTGCCAGCAGGGCGGGGGCCAACAATGAGCAGTTCTTC CASRAGANNEQFF
TRBJ1-5 NA few TRBV6-2/TRBV6-3 13 TGTGCCAGCAGGGATCCGGGGCTAAGGCCCCAGCATTTT CASRDPGLRPQHF
TRBJ2-3 TRBD1 few TRBV4-2 17 TGTGCCAGCAGCCAAGCGTTGGGACAGGGGGCGGCAGATACGCAGTATTTT CASSQALGQGAADTQYF
TRBJ2-3 TRBD1 many TRBV29-1 15 TGCAGCGTTGGAACTCAAGGGGGCAGGGGAGATACGCAGTATTTT CSVGTQGGRGDTQYF
TRBJ2-7 TRBD2 many TRBV7-9 17 TGTGCCAGCAGCTCCCCCCCTGGCGGGGGGTTGATAAGCGAGCAGTACTTC CASSSPPGGGLISEQYF
TRBJ2-4 TRBD2 many TRBV28 16 TGTGCCAGCAGTTCATCGGTGGGGCGGGGGGGAAACATTCAGTACTTC CASSSSVGRGGNIQYF
TRBJ1-5 TRBD1 NA TRBV20-1 15 TGCAGTGCCCAGGACAGGGGGCGCGGGGGTCAGCCCCAGCATTTT CSAQDRGRGGQPQHF
TRBJ2-1 TRBD2 NA TRBV28 15 TGTGCCAGCACCGGGGGCGGGGGGCCATACAATGAGCAGTTCTTC CASTGGGGPYNEQFF
TRBJ2-3 TRBD2 NA TRBV11-3 17 TGTGCCAGCAGCTTAGGCCGACTAGCGGGGGGAACAGATACGCAGTATTTT CASSLGRLAGGTDTQYF
TRBJ2-7 NA many TRBV5-1 14 TGCGCCAGCAGCTTCGACAGAAGCTCCTACGAGCAGTACTTC CASSFDRSSYEQYF
TRBJ1-5 NA few TRBV20-1 15 TGCAGTGCTAGAGATCGGACCGGGGGCAATCAGCCCCAGCATTTT CSARDRTGGNQPQHF
TRBJ1-1 TRBD1 few TRBV6-5 15 TGTGCCAGCAGTCCCCAGGGGGGGGGGAACACTGAAGCTTTCTTT CASSPQGGGNTEAFF
TRBJ2-3 NA many TRBV7-2 13 TGTGCCAGCAGCTTAGTTTTAACAGATACGCAGTATTTT CASSLVLTDTQYF
TRBJ2-1 TRBD2 NA TRBV6-5 15 TGTGCCAGCAGTCATCTAGCGGGGGGGGACAATGAGCAGTTCTTC CASSHLAGGDNEQFF
TRBJ2-4 NA many TRBV5-1 13 TGCGCCAGCTCGGGGCAGGGTGAAAACATTCAGTACTTC CASSGQGENIQYF
TRBJ2-1 TRBD2 few TRBV20-1 16 TGCAGTGCTAGAGCTACCTCGGGGGGGATATACAATGAGCAGTTCTTC CSARATSGGIYNEQFF